The 32 T cell receptor beta chains below were found in one sample sequenced in a study of blood T cell repertoires in COVID-19. Libraries were prepared by immunoSEQ multiplex PCR; TCRdb keeps only in-frame clonotypes and omits some of them. Of roughly 120,000 clones listed, 80% to 90% were seen once; the top ten hold about 4.5%. Sequenced material: peripheral blood. Source of these receptors: a woman aged 45-60 years with acute or convalescent COVID-19.

The chain has TRBV6-6 and TRBJ1-4, with 7 bases that match TRBD1. CDR1 MNHNY and CDR2 SVGAGI come from the germline V gene (reference sequence). This CDR3 comprises 14 residues. V shed 5 bases, J shed 5 bases, and the junction held 5 bases outside the gene matches. The CDR3 coding sequence is TGTGCCAGCAGTCGGACAGGCCCGAATGAAAAACTGTTTTTT. The encoded protein is CASSRTGPNEKLFF.

The chain has TRBV7-2 and TRBJ2-7; the match to TRBD2 covers 12 bases. Germline loops: CDR1 SGHTA, CDR2 FQGNSA. Unmatched junction bases numbered 4, after V lost 5 bases and J lost 2 bases. The CDR3 runs 15 residues. The CDR3 region has the DNA TGTGCCAGCAGCAAGGGACTAGCGGGCCCCTACGAGCAGTACTTC. This sequence encodes CASSKGLAGPYEQYF.

The V call is TRBV18, the J call TRBJ2-7; 11 positions agree with TRBD2. The CDR3 totals 15 residues. Germline V gene lookup returns CDR1 KGHSH and CDR2 LQKENI. J was trimmed by 2 bases and V by 4 bases; bases with no gene match: 4. In DNA, the CDR3 is TGTGCCAGCTCACTTGGGACTAGCGGAACCTACGAGCAGTACTTC. Its protein is CASSLGTSGTYEQYF.

This rearrangement joins TRBV27 to TRBJ2-7; the D gene is possibly TRBD1 (5 bases). Germline V gives CDR1 MNHEY, CDR2 SMNVEV (reference sequence). Trimming shortened V by 5 bases and J by 3 bases, and 17 bases separated the two germline ends. This CDR3 has 15 residues. CDR3 in DNA: TGTGCCAGCAGTCCCCGGGTGGGGCAGCGCTACGAGCAGTACTTC. This translates into CASSPRVGQRYEQYF.

CDR3 loop: CTSSHPTGNSNQPQHF. CDR3 nucleotide sequence: TGCACCAGCAGCCACCCGACAGGTAATAGCAATCAGCCCCAGCATTTT. This chain connects TRBV1 to TRBJ1-5; whether TRBD1, the table's D call, matches the DNA was not checked. TRBV1 is noted as a pseudogene. The CDR3 covers 16 residues.

This rearrangement joins TRBV6-5 to TRBJ2-1; possibly TRBD2 for D (6 bases). Deletions cut 7 bases from V and 8 bases from J, with 21 bases between. This CDR3 has 15 residues. CDR1 and CDR2 (germline): MNHEY, SVGAGI. The DNA for the CDR3 is TGTGCCAGCACCTTGGGGCGGGACCCCTCCTATGAGCAGTTCTTC. Its translation: CASTLGRDPSYEQFF.

This rearrangement joins TRBV19 to TRBJ1-2; 8 nucleotides align to TRBD1. The germline gives CDR1 LNHDA, CDR2 SQIVND (reference sequence). The CDR3 consists of 14 residues. J gave up 4 bases and V 5 bases, and 6 bases lay outside the gene matches. Here the CDR3 DNA reads TGTGCCAGTAGTTCCCACAGGGGGGTCTATGGCTACACCTTC. As protein: CASSSHRGVYGYTF.

The chain employs TRBV30 and TRBJ1-2; D remains ambiguous. This CDR3 is 12 amino acids long. Germline-derived CDR1 and CDR2 are GTSNPN and SVGIG (reference sequence). Trimming stripped 1 base from V and 8 bases from J, with 11 bases between. CDR3 amino acids: CAWSANVEGYTF. CDR3 coding DNA: TGTGCCTGGAGTGCTAACGTGGAGGGCTACACCTTC.

The rearrangement joins TRBV3-1 (or the pseudogene TRBV3-2) to TRBJ1-5; D unresolved. The V gene lost 1 base and the J gene lost 7 bases, with 11 bases spanning the gap. The germline CDR1 and CDR2 sequences are LGHDT and YNNKEL (reference sequence). The CDR3 is 14 residues long. CDR3 coding DNA: TGTGCCAGCAGCCAAGGTCCAGGTAAACAGCCCCAGCATTTT. Translation: CASSQGPGKQPQHF.

V gene TRBV28 combines with J gene TRBJ2-3, with 13 bases aligning to TRBD2. Trimming removed 0 bases from V and 6 bases from J; junction bases left unmatched: 15. The CDR3 has 20 residues. Germline V gene lookup returns CDR1 MDHEN and CDR2 SYDVKM. CDR3 loop: CASSLWPILRGTSGVDTQYF. The CDR3 nucleotides are TGTGCCAGCAGTTTATGGCCAATCCTCCGGGGGACTAGCGGGGTGGATACGCAGTATTTT.

This chain connects TRBV7-8 to TRBJ1-1; no firm D call. V was trimmed by 1 base and J by 8 bases, leaving 8 bases between them. Germline V gene data show CDR1 as SGHVS and CDR2 as FQNEAQ. The CDR3 is made up of 12 amino acids. In nucleotides, the CDR3 is TGTGCCAGCAGCTTAGTTGGAGGAGAAGCTTTCTTT. Translating gives CASSLVGGEAFF.

The CDR3 nucleotides are TGTGCCAGCAGGGCCGCAGGTGATTATGGCTACACCTTC. This translates into CASRAAGDYGYTF. The V and J genes are TRBV7-2 and TRBJ1-2; no clear D. The CDR3 has 13 residues. The germline V gene has CDR1 SGHTA and CDR2 FQGNSA. V was pared by 6 bases and J by 5 bases, with 13 bases between.

The J gene is TRBJ1-1, the V gene TRBV7-3; a weak D match, TRBD1 (5 bases). The CDR3 is 14 residues long. Trimming pared 2 bases from V and 2 bases from J, leaving 9 bases between. Germline loops: CDR1 SGHTA, CDR2 FQGTGA. DNA for the CDR3: TGTGCCAGCAGCTTAGACACAGGCAACACTGAAGCTTTCTTT. Translated, it gives CASSLDTGNTEAFF. Supplemented by reference TRBV7-3 and TRBJ1-1, the full variable domain reads GAGVSQTPSNKVTEKGKYVELRCDPISGHTALYWYRQSLGQGPEFLIYFQGTGAADDSGLPNDRFFAVRPEGSVSTLKIQRTERGDSAVYLCASSLDTGNTEAFFGQGTRLTVV.

CDR3: CASSVGAGELFF. The DNA of the CDR3 is TGTGCCAGCAGCGTCGGGGCCGGGGAGCTGTTTTTT. J is TRBJ2-2 and V is TRBV28; maybe TRBD2 (5 bases). V was cut by 6 bases and J by 6 bases, with 8 bases left in between. The CDR3 is 12 residues long. Germline CDR1 reads MDHEN; CDR2 reads SYDVKM.

The J gene is TRBJ2-7, the V gene TRBV5-6; 9 nucleotides match TRBD1. The germline V gene has CDR1 SGHDT and CDR2 YYEEEE. This CDR3 has 14 amino acids. Trimming at V came to 4 bases and at J to 1 base, leaving 3 bases not matched to a gene. The CDR3 region is CASSPGTGSYEQYF. CDR3 DNA sequence: TGTGCCAGCAGCCCCGGGACAGGGTCCTACGAGCAGTACTTC.

The chain employs TRBV4-3 and TRBJ2-1; 9 bases agree with TRBD2. The CDR3 spans 16 residues. Germline CDR1 LGHNA, CDR2 YSLEER. J was trimmed by 6 bases and V by 7 bases; bases with no gene match: 13. This CDR3 reads CASTSFGAGGGNEQFF. The CDR3 nucleotides read TGCGCCAGCACATCCTTTGGGGCGGGAGGGGGCAATGAGCAGTTCTTC.

The chain links TRBV19 to TRBJ1-6; D remains ambiguous. V lost 10 bases to trimming and J lost 11 bases, with 18 bases between them. The CDR3 contains 13 residues. The germline V gene encodes CDR1 LNHDA and CDR2 SQIVND (reference sequence). The CDR3 sequence: CATGELSRTPLHF. The CDR3 DNA is TGTGCCACCGGGGAGCTGTCTCGGACACCCCTCCACTTT. Supplemented by reference TRBV19 and TRBJ1-6, the full variable domain reads DGGITQSPKYLFRKEGQNVTLSCEQNLNHDAMYWYRQDPGQGLRLIYYSQIVNDFQKGDIAEGYSVSREKKESFPLTVTSAQKNPTAFYLCATGELSRTPLHFGNGTRLTVT.

The DNA for the CDR3 is TGCGCCAGCAGCGCGGGACAGGGGCAGCCCCAGCATTTT. This codes for CASSAGQGQPQHF. V and J are TRBV5-1 and TRBJ1-5; 10 nucleotides line up with TRBD1. Germline values: CDR1 SGHRS, CDR2 YFSETQ. The V segment lost 4 bases and the J segment 7 bases; nucleotides outside the gene matches: 2. The CDR3 is 13 amino acids.

V gene TRBV3-1 (or the pseudogene TRBV3-2) combines with J gene TRBJ2-1; TRBD2 matches at 7 bases. The CDR3 is 18 residues long. The junction had 9 bases not matched to a gene; V was cut back by 0 bases and J by 1 base. CDR1 is LGHDT and CDR2 is YNNKEL in the germline V gene (reference sequence). The CDR3 sequence: CASSQDPGGSGSYNEQFF. The CDR3 coding sequence is TGTGCCAGCAGCCAAGATCCGGGCGGGAGCGGATCCTACAATGAGCAGTTCTTC.

The chain links TRBV9 to TRBJ1-4; D gene uncertain. The germline V gene has CDR1 SGDLS and CDR2 YYNGEE. The CDR3 is 17 amino acids. Between the trimmed V and J ends, which lost 0 bases and 6 bases, there was a span of 18 bases. CDR3 in DNA: TGTGCCAGCAGCGTAGCAGGCCTCCCCGGCGGGCATGAAAAACTGTTTTTT. Protein: CASSVAGLPGGHEKLFF.

This clone was counted between two and nine times. This chain uses TRBV11-2 with TRBJ2-7, with D possibly TRBD1 on 5 matching bases. Trimming pared 1 base from V and 2 bases from J, leaving 9 bases between. This CDR3 contains 14 residues. The germline CDR1 and CDR2 sequences are SGHAT and FQNNGV. This CDR3 reads CASSLGRQPYEQYF. Written as DNA, the CDR3 is TGTGCCAGCAGCTTAGGGCGACAGCCCTACGAGCAGTACTTC.

The chain uses TRBV5-4 and TRBJ2-5; TRBD2 agrees at 9 bases. The V gene's germline CDR1 is SGHNT and CDR2 YYREEE (reference sequence). Trimming cost V 0 bases and J 5 bases; bases outside gene matches: 5. The length of the CDR3 is 15 residues. The CDR3 spells CASSLGGSGGETQYF. The DNA of the CDR3 is TGTGCCAGCAGCTTGGGCGGGAGCGGGGGGGAGACCCAGTACTTC.

The chain couples TRBV19 to TRBJ2-2; TRBD1 matches at 9 bases. From germline, CDR1 is LNHDA and CDR2 SQIVND (reference sequence). V gave up 10 bases and J gave up 5 bases; unmatched junction bases: 8. The CDR3 spans 14 residues. CDR3 sequence (DNA): TGTGCCACCATCCCGGGACAGGGAACCGGGGAGCTGTTTTTT. It specifies CATIPGQGTGELFF.

This chain uses TRBV10-2 with TRBJ1-6, with 11 bases aligning to TRBD1. The CDR3 loop spans 16 amino acids. Germline values: CDR1 WSHSY, CDR2 SAAADI. The J segment lost 7 bases and the V segment lost 4 bases, leaving 6 bases of the junction unmatched. CDR3 sequence (DNA): TGCGCCAGCAGTGTGGACAGGGGGCATAGGAATTCACCCCTCCACTTT. Amino acid sequence: CASSVDRGHRNSPLHF.

The chain links TRBV28 to TRBJ1-3; D possibly corresponds to TRBD1 (5 bases). Germline loops: CDR1 MDHEN, CDR2 SYDVKM. The CDR3 is 17 amino acids. V lost 6 bases, J lost 0 bases, and 18 bases lay in between. Here the CDR3 DNA reads TGTGCCAGCAGCCCTTCAAGGGGTAGCTTCTCTGGAAACACCATATATTTT. Its protein product is CASSPSRGSFSGNTIYF.

The genes are TRBV7-2 and TRBJ1-1, with TRBD1 matching over 7 bases. CDR1 SGHTA and CDR2 FQGNSA come from the germline V gene. V trimming: 0 bases; J trimming: 7 bases; junction bases outside the gene matches: 2. The CDR3 totals 13 residues. The CDR3 region has the DNA TGTGCCAGCAGCTTAGCGCACAGGGGTGAAGCTTTCTTT. Protein: CASSLAHRGEAFF.

Written as DNA, the CDR3 is TGCGCCAGCAGCTCCAACAGGGGGTACTACGAGCAGTACTTC. It translates to CASSSNRGYYEQYF. The rearrangement links TRBV4-3 to TRBJ2-7; 8 nucleotides align to TRBD1. There are 14 residues in the CDR3. Germline lookup yields CDR1 LGHNA and CDR2 YSLEER. V was pared by 5 bases and J by 3 bases, with 6 bases of the junction left unmatched.

J is TRBJ2-1 and V is TRBV2, with a weak D call TRBD2 (6 bases). The germline V gene encodes CDR1 SNHLY and CDR2 FYNNEI. Trimming took 5 bases from V and 4 from J, leaving 12 bases between them. This CDR3 spans 14 amino acids. The CDR3 DNA sequence: TGTGCCAGCAGTAGGGCGGCGGGGTACAATGAGCAGTTCTTC. It encodes CASSRAAGYNEQFF.

V gene TRBV9 combines with J gene TRBJ1-1; 9 bases align to TRBD1. V shed 1 base, J shed 9 bases, and the junction held 7 bases outside the gene matches. CDR1 and CDR2 from the germline V gene are SGDLS and YYNGEE. CDR3 size: 14 residues. The CDR3 here is CASSVTGQGSKAFF. CDR3 bases: TGTGCCAGCAGCGTAACGGGACAGGGTTCGAAAGCTTTCTTT. Together with reference TRBV9 and TRBJ1-1, the CDR3 gives the full variable domain: DSGVTQTPKHLITATGQRVTLRCSPRSGDLSVYWYQQSLDQGLQFLIQYYNGEERAKGNILERFSAQQFPDLHSELNLSSLELGDSALYFCASSVTGQGSKAFFGQGTRLTVV.

In its sample, this clone was seen a few times. The genes are TRBV6-2 or TRBV6-3 and TRBJ2-2, with D uncertain. V lost 6 bases and J 0 bases, leaving 14 bases between the germline ends. The V gene's germline CDR1 is MNHEY and CDR2 SVGEGT. The CDR3 extends over 16 amino acids. CDR3 sequence reads: CASSRAQTTNTGELFF. Here the CDR3 DNA reads TGTGCCAGCAGCCGGGCACAAACGACGAACACCGGGGAGCTGTTTTTT.

The J gene is TRBJ1-5, the V gene TRBV29-1, with D tentatively TRBD1 (5 bases). Trimming left V 4 bases short and J 3 bases short, with 10 bases between. Germline CDR1 reads SQVTM; CDR2 reads ANQGSEA. The CDR3 is made up of 13 amino acids. Written as DNA, the CDR3 is TGCAGCGTTGGCAAAGGGGTCAATCAGCCCCAGCATTTT. It translates to CSVGKGVNQPQHF.

The chain joins TRBV7-9 to TRBJ1-1; 7 bases are a match to TRBD1. Unmatched junction bases numbered 5, after V lost 5 bases and J lost 8 bases. The germline V gene encodes CDR1 SEHNR and CDR2 FQNEAQ (reference sequence). The CDR3 spans 12 residues. CDR3 in amino acids: CASSPSTGEAFF. CDR3 in DNA: TGTGCCAGCAGCCCCTCGACAGGGGAAGCTTTCTTT.